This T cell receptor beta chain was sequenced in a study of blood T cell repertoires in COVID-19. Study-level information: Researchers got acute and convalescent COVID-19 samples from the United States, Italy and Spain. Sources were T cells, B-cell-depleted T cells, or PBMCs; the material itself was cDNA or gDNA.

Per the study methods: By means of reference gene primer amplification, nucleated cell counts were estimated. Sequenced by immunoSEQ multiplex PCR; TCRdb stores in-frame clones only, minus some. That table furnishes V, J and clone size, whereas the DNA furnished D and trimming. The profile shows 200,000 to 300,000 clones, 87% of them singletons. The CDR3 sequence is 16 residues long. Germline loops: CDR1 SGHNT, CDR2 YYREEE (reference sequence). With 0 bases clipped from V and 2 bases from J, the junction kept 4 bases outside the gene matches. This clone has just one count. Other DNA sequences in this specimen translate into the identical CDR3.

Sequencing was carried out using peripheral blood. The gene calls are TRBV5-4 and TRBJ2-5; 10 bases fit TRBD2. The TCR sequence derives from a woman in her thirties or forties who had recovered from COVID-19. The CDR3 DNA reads TGTGCCAGCAGCTTGGGTGGTAGCGGGGGGCAAGAGACCCAGTACTTC. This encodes CASSLGGSGGQETQYF.